This entry is about one TCR beta chain. The antigen is undetermined. This entry comes from a study of tumor and adjacent non-tumor tissue in lung cancer. Across the whole study: Histology: about twelve adenocarcinoma, a couple of squamous cell carcinoma, 1 small cell lung cancer. Stage I to III disease affected 10 men and roughly 5 women aged about 31 to 85. General study results and limits: Top 100 clones took a larger repertoire share in normal lung.

The template was RNA from unsorted bulk tissue. The CDR3 is made up of 17 amino acids. Trimming cost V 6 bases and J 5 bases; bases outside gene matches: 16. A modified ARM-PCR protocol with three rounds of nested PCR amplified TCRbeta. TCRdb analysed the multiplex PCR reads with MiXCR anew, one entry per CDR3 protein. The repertoire includes under 150,000 distinct CDR3 sequences, approximately 70% of them detected once, and 18% sits in the top ten. The clonotype originates from a man aged 55 to 70 with small cell lung cancer. The chain employs TRBV12-3 or TRBV12-4 and TRBJ2-5; 9 bases are a match to TRBD1. Sequenced sample: lung tumor tissue. Here the CDR3 DNA reads TGTGCCAGCAGCCCAACAATGGACAGGGGCTCCGGGGAGACCCAGTACTTC. Residues: CASSPTMDRGSGETQYF.